This is a list of T cell receptor beta chains from one sample in a study of technical replicates of blood from a handful of donors. Here immunoSEQ multiplex PCR was the method, and the copy in TCRdb shows in-frame clones only, minus some. There are roughly 71,000 clones in the sample; over 85% occur only once, and roughly 0.36% lies in the top ten. Material for sequencing was T cells isolated from PBMCs. The receptors shown here come from a human donor in good health. The CDR3 runs from the conserved cysteine through the conserved F or W. Fields, in order: V gene, J gene, D gene, clone size, CDR3 DNA, CDR3 protein. The D gene is left open where the match is weak. A row's size may be missing; if present it is once, few, many or a size class.

>TRBV4-1|TRBJ2-1|.|.
TGCGCCAGCAGCCAAGATCCCACAAGCTCCTACAATGAGCAGTTCTTC
CASSQDPTSSYNEQFF
>TRBV30|TRBJ2-2|.|.
TGTGCCTCCTCATCTGGGGGACAGAACACCGGGGAGCTGTTTTTT
CASSSGGQNTGELFF
>TRBV7-8|TRBJ1-1|.|.
TGTGCCAGCAGCTTAGTGCGGACACGGAACACTGAAGCTTTCTTT
CASSLVRTRNTEAFF
>TRBV27|TRBJ2-1|.|.
TGTGCCAGCAGGCGCTATAGCAATGAGCAGTTCTTC
CASRRYSNEQFF
>TRBV18|TRBJ2-7|TRBD1|few
TGTGCCAGCTCACAAGACAGGGGGGGGGAGCAGTACTTC
CASSQDRGGEQYF
>TRBV5-8|TRBJ1-4|.|.
TGTGCCAGCAGACTCAGGAGGACTAATGAAAAACTGTTTTTT
CASRLRRTNEKLFF
>TRBV28|TRBJ2-7|.|.
TGTGCCAGCAGTTTGGACGTGCAGGGCTACGAGCAGTACTTC
CASSLDVQGYEQYF
>TRBV4-1|TRBJ2-5|TRBD2|.
TGCGCCAGCAGCCATCTCCCGGGACTAGCGGGAGGGGTAGAGACCCAGTACTTC
CASSHLPGLAGGVETQYF
>TRBV14|TRBJ1-3|.|.
TGTGCCAGCAGTTTAACTGGAAACACCATATATTTT
CASSLTGNTIYF
>TRBV19|TRBJ1-1|TRBD1|once
TGTGCCAGTAGGGACAGGGGGCTAACTGAAGCTTTCTTT
CASRDRGLTEAFF
>TRBV27|TRBJ2-7|.|.
TGTGCCAGCAGCGACAGGGAGCAGTACTTC
CASSDREQYF
>TRBV2|TRBJ1-2|TRBD1|.
TGTGCCAGCAGTGGACAGGGGGTAGGTGGCTACACCTTC
CASSGQGVGGYTF
>TRBV29-1|TRBJ2-1|TRBD2|.
TGCAGCGGGACTAGCGGGACCTACAATGAGCAGTTCTTC
CSGTSGTYNEQFF
>TRBV28|TRBJ1-5|TRBD1|.
TGTGCCAGCAGTTTATGGGGACAGGGGGTCAATCAGCCCCAGCATTTT
CASSLWGQGVNQPQHF
>TRBV5-4|TRBJ1-1|.|once
TGTGCCAGCAGCTCCCAGACCCAGGGCACTGAAGCTTTCTTT
CASSSQTQGTEAFF
>TRBV6-1|TRBJ2-7|TRBD2|.
TGTGCCAGCAGTGAAGCAGCAGCGGGAGGGCCGTACGAGCAGTACTTC
CASSEAAAGGPYEQYF
>TRBV7-3|TRBJ2-4|TRBD1|.
TGTGCCAGCAGCGGGGACAGGGAAGACATTCAGTACTTC
CASSGDREDIQYF
>TRBV9|TRBJ2-1|.|.
TGTGCCAGCAGCTCCGACGGGAGCCCCTTCTACAATGAGCAGTTCTTC
CASSSDGSPFYNEQFF
>TRBV19|TRBJ1-3|TRBD1|.
TGTGCCAGCAGTAGTTATAGGAGGACAGGGACCTCCGGAAACACCATATATTTT
CASSSYRRTGTSGNTIYF
>TRBV7-2|TRBJ1-5|TRBD1|.
TGTGCCAGCAGCTTCGGGACAGGCAATCAGCCCCAGCATTTT
CASSFGTGNQPQHF
>TRBV11-3|TRBJ1-4|TRBD1|.
TGTGCCAGCAGCTCCCGGACAGGGGGGATACAAGGAGAAAAACTGTTTTTT
CASSSRTGGIQGEKLFF
>TRBV9|TRBJ2-2|TRBD2|once
TGTGCCAGCAGCGGACTAGCGGGGTTGGCTGGGGAGCTGTTTTTT
CASSGLAGLAGELFF
>TRBV29-1|TRBJ2-2|.|once
TGCAGCGTTGAAGAGTCACTCGGGGAGCTGTTTTTT
CSVEESLGELFF
>TRBV5-5|TRBJ1-4|TRBD1|.
TGTGCCAGCAGCCTAAGGACAGGGTTAAATGAAAAACTGTTTTTT
CASSLRTGLNEKLFF
>TRBV4-3|TRBJ2-5|.|.
TGCGCCAGCAGCCAAGGGAGAGGCGACCAAGAGACCCAGTACTTC
CASSQGRGDQETQYF
>TRBV30|TRBJ1-5|.|.
TGTGCCTGGAGTGACTCGGGCAATCAGCCCCAGCATTTT
CAWSDSGNQPQHF
>TRBV28|TRBJ2-7|.|.
TGTGCCAGCAGTTTAGGAAGGGGAAGGGGACAGTACTTC
CASSLGRGRGQYF
>TRBV11-3|TRBJ1-3|.|.
TGTGCCAGCAGCTTAGAAGCTAGAAACACCATATATTTT
CASSLEARNTIYF
>TRBV19|TRBJ2-2|TRBD2|.
TGTGCCAGTAGTAAAAGCGGGAGGGGCACCGGGGAGCTGTTTTTT
CASSKSGRGTGELFF
>TRBV5-6|TRBJ1-3|.|.
TGTGCCAGCAGACCCACAGGTGTCTCTGGAAACACCATATATTTT
CASRPTGVSGNTIYF